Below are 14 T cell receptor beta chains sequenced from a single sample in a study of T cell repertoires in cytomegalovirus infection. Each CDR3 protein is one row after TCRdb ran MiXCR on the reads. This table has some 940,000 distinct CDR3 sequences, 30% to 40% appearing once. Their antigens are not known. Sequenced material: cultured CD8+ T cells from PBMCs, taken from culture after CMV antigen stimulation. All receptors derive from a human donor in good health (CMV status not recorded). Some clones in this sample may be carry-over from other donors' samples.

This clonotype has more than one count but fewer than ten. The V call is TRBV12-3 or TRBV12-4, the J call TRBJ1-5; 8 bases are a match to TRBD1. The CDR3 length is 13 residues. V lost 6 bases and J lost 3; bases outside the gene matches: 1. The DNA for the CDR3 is TGTGCCAGCAGGGGACAGGACAATCAGCCCCAGCATTTT. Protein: CASRGQDNQPQHF.

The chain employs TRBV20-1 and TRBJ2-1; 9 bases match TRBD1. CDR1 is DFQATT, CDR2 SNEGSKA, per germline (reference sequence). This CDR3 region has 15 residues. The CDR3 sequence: CRGGSRDRDYNEQFF. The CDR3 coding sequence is TGCAGGGGGGGGTCCCGGGACAGGGATTACAATGAGCAGTTCTTC.

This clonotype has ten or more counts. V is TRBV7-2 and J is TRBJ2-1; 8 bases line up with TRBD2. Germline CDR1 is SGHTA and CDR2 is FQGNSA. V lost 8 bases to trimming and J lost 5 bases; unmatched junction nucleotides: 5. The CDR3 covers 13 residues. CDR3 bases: TGTGCCAGCCGGGTAGCGGGGCACAATGAGCAGTTCTTC. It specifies CASRVAGHNEQFF.

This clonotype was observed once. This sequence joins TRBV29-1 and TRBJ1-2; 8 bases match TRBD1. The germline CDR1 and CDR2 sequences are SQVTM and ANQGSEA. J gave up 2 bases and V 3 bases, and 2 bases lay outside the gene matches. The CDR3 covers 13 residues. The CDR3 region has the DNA TGCAGCGTTGATCCAGGGGGCAACTATGGCTACACCTTC. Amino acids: CSVDPGGNYGYTF.

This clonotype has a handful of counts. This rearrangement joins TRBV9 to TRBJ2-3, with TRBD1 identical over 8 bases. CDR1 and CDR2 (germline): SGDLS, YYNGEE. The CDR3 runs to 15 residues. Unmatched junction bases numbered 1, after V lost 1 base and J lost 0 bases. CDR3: CASSVRQGSTDTQYF. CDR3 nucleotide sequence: TGTGCCAGCAGCGTAAGACAGGGGAGCACAGATACGCAGTATTTT.

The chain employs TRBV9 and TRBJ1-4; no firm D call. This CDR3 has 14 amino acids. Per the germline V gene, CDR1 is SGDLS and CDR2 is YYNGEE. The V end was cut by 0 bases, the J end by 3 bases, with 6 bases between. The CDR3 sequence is CASSVGGANEKLFF. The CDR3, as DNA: TGTGCCAGCAGCGTAGGCGGGGCTAATGAAAAACTGTTTTTT.

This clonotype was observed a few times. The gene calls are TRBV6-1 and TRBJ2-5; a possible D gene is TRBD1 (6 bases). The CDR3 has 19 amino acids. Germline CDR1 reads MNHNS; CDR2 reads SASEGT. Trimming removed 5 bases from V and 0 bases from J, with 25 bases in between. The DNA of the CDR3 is TGTGCCAGCAGTCTCACAAAGGACAGAGTTAACACGTACCAAGAGACCCAGTACTTC. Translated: CASSLTKDRVNTYQETQYF.

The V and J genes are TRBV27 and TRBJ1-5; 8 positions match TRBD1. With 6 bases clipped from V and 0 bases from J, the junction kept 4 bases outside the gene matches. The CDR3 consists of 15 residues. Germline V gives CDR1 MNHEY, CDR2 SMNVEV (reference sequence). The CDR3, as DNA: TGTGCCAGCAGGGACAGGGCCTATAGCAATCAGCCCCAGCATTTT. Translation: CASRDRAYSNQPQHF.

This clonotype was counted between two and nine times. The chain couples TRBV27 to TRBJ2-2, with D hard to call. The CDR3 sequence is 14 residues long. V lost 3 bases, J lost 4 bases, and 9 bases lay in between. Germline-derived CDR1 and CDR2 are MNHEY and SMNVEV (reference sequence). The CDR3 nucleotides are TGTGCCAGCAGTTTCGGGCACTTCACCGGGGAGCTGTTTTTT. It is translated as CASSFGHFTGELFF.

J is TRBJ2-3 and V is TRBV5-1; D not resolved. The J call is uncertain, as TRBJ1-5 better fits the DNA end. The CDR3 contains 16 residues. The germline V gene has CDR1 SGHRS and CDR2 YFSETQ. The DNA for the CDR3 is TGCGCCAGCAGCTTAGCGACTATGTTGGTTCGGGATACGCAGCATTTT. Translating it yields CASSLATMLVRDTQHF.

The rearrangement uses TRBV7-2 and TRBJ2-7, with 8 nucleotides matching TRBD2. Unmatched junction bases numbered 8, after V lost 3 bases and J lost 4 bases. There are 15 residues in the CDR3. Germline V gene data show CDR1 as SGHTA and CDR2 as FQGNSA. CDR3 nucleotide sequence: TGTGCCAGCAGCTTGGGAGCGGGGGCTCTGTACGAGCAGTACGTC. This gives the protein CASSLGAGALYEQYV.

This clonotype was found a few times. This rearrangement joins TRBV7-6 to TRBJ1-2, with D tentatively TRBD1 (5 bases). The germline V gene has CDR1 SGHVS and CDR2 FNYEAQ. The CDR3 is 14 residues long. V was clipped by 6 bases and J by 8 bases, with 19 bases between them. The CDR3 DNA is TGTGCCAGCAGTACCCCCGCTCCCGGGGGAGGCTACACCTTC. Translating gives CASSTPAPGGGYTF.

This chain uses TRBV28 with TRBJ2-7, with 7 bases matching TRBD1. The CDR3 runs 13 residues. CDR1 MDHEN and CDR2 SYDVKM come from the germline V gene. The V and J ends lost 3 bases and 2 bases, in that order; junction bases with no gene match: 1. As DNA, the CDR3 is TGTGCCAGCAGTTTGACAGGGCCCTACGAGCAGTACGTC. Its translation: CASSLTGPYEQYV.

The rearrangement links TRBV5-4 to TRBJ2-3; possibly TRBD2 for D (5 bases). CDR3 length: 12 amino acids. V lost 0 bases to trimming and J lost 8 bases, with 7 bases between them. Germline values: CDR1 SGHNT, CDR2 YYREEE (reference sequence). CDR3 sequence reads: CASSLAEGTQYF. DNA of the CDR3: TGTGCCAGCAGCTTGGCTGAGGGTACGCAGTATTTT.